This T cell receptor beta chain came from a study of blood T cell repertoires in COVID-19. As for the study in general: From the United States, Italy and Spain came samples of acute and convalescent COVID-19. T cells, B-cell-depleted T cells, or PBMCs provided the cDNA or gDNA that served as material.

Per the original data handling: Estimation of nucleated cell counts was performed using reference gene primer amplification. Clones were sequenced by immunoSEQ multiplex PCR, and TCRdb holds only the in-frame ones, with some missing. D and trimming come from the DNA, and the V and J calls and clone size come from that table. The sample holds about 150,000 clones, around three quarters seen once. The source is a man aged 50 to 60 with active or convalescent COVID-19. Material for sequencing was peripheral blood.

The CDR3 region is CASSPGLAGGNEQFF. Written as DNA, the CDR3 is TGTGCCAGCAGCCCCGGACTAGCGGGGGGCAATGAGCAGTTCTTC. This sequence joins TRBV5-4 and TRBJ2-1, with TRBD2 matching over 14 bases. Germline CDR1 and CDR2: SGHNT and YYREEE (reference sequence). There are 15 residues in the CDR3. J gave up 6 bases and V 4 bases, and 3 bases lay outside the gene matches.